These 27 T cell receptor beta chains share one sample of origin, sequenced in a study of glioma-infiltrating T cells after dendritic cell vaccination. Time point denoted: after dendritic cell vaccination, including at tumor progression/relapse. TCRdb's copy holds only in-frame clones and misses some; the assay was immunoSEQ multiplex PCR. Among about 10,000 clones listed, around 84% were seen once. Sequenced here: blood, sampled after dendritic cell vaccination. These receptors came from a human donor with glioblastoma.

V usage is TRBV5-4 and J usage is TRBJ2-5; 8 nucleotides match TRBD1. This CDR3 region has 14 residues. V lost 4 bases to trimming and J lost 5 bases; unmatched junction nucleotides: 7. CDR1 and CDR2 from the germline V gene are SGHNT and YYREEE (reference sequence). CDR3 bases: TGTGCCAGCAGCCCAGGGGGCCTGAGGGAGACCCAGTACTTC. Protein: CASSPGGLRETQYF.

This chain joins TRBV4-2 and TRBJ2-7; TRBD2 aligns across 10 bases. This CDR3 is 15 amino acids long. V lost 6 bases to trimming and J lost 5 bases; unmatched junction nucleotides: 10. Per the germline V gene, CDR1 is LGHNA and CDR2 is YNFKEQ. DNA of the CDR3: TGTGCCAGCAGTCTTACTAGCGGGACCTCTCACGAGCAGTACTTC. Translating gives CASSLTSGTSHEQYF.

V gene TRBV5-1 combines with J gene TRBJ2-5, with D tentatively TRBD2 (5 bases). The germline V gene has CDR1 SGHRS and CDR2 YFSETQ. This CDR3 region has 15 residues. Deletions cut 2 bases from V and 0 bases from J, with 11 bases between. The CDR3 nucleotides are TGCGCCAGCAGCTTCCTTCCAGCGGACCAAGAGACCCAGTACTTC. Its protein is CASSFLPADQETQYF.

The CDR3 bases are TGTGCCAGCAGCTCCTACCCACTTGAAGACAATGAGCAGTTCTTC. Translated, it gives CASSSYPLEDNEQFF. This chain uses TRBV11-2 with TRBJ2-1; D not certain. Trimming shortened V by 4 bases and J by 5 bases, and 15 bases separated the two germline ends. The germline V gene has CDR1 SGHAT and CDR2 FQNNGV. CDR3 length equals 15 residues. The full variable domain, in which reference TRBV11-2 and TRBJ2-1 provide the parts outside the CDR3, is EAGVAQSPRYKIIEKRQSVAFWCNPISGHATLYWYQQILGQGPKLLIQFQNNGVVDDSQLPKDRFSAERLKGVDSTLKIQPAKLEDSAVYLCASSSYPLEDNEQFFGPGTRLTVL.

The chain joins TRBV6-5 to TRBJ2-5, with TRBD1 matching 7 bases. This CDR3 region has 16 residues. With V trimmed by 2 bases and J by 5 bases, 11 bases remained unmatched. Looked up from germline, CDR1 is MNHEY and CDR2 is SVGAGI. The CDR3 sequence: CASSYLNRQGKETQYF. The CDR3 DNA follows: TGTGCCAGCAGTTACCTCAACCGACAGGGCAAGGAGACCCAGTACTTC.

This clone was picked up one time. The chain uses TRBV6-1 and TRBJ2-4; D not certain. Trimming left V 7 bases short and J 7 bases short, with 11 bases between. The CDR3 runs to 12 residues. Looked up from germline, CDR1 is MNHNS and CDR2 is SASEGT. The CDR3 loop reads CASTHGSNIQYF. DNA of the CDR3: TGTGCCAGCACCCACGGGTCCAACATTCAGTACTTC.

The chain is built from TRBV4-3 and TRBJ2-1; 7 positions agree with TRBD2. The CDR3 totals 13 residues. The ends lost 4 bases at V and 10 bases at J; junction bases unmatched: 7. Germline V gene data show CDR1 as LGHNA and CDR2 as YSLEER. CDR3 amino acids: CASSPDPGLEQFF. CDR3 in DNA: TGCGCCAGCAGCCCCGATCCGGGACTAGAGCAGTTCTTC.

The gene calls are TRBV19 and TRBJ2-1; 12 positions match TRBD2. The ends lost 3 bases at V and 7 bases at J; junction bases unmatched: 4. The CDR3 is made up of 15 amino acids. Germline CDR1 is LNHDA and CDR2 is SQIVND (reference sequence). CDR3 protein: CASSMTSGSRNEQFF. The DNA for the CDR3 is TGTGCCAGTAGTATGACTAGCGGGAGTAGGAATGAGCAGTTCTTC.

This chain joins TRBV14 and TRBJ2-1, with TRBD1 as a possible D gene (5 bases). V lost 4 bases to trimming and J lost 6 bases, with 19 bases between them. This CDR3 region has 16 residues. Germline CDR1 is SGHDN and CDR2 is FVKESK. In DNA, the CDR3 is TGTGCCAGCAGCCGAGTTACAGGCGCCCCGAGCAATGAGCAGTTCTTC. It translates to CASSRVTGAPSNEQFF.

The sample holds a few counts of this clone. V is TRBV5-1 and J is TRBJ2-7, with TRBD1 matching 7 bases. The CDR3 has 14 amino acids. V was pared by 6 bases and J by 7 bases, with 13 bases of the junction left unmatched. In germline, CDR1 is SGHRS, CDR2 YFSETQ. CDR3 sequence (DNA): TGCGCCAGCACACCGGGACAGAAGGTTAGTGAGCAGTACTTC. Its protein is CASTPGQKVSEQYF.

The gene calls are TRBV4-3 and TRBJ2-1; 8 bases map to TRBD2. Germline V gene sequence: CDR1 LGHNA, CDR2 YSLEER. The CDR3 runs to 19 residues. V trimming: 0 bases; J trimming: 6 bases; junction bases outside the gene matches: 16. The CDR3 is CASSQDVPRAAGGGNEQFF. In DNA form, the CDR3 reads TGCGCCAGCAGCCAAGATGTCCCCCGGGCGGCGGGAGGCGGCAATGAGCAGTTCTTC.

The chain uses TRBV4-3 and TRBJ1-4; D unresolved. V was clipped by 2 bases and J by 8 bases, with 9 bases between them. Germline V gene data show CDR1 as LGHNA and CDR2 as YSLEER. This CDR3 has 13 residues. The CDR3 coding sequence is TGCGCCAGCAGCCAACGCTCTGCGGAAAAACTGTTTTTT. Translation gives CASSQRSAEKLFF.

The V gene is TRBV7-2, the J gene TRBJ2-5, with D possibly matching TRBD2 (5 bases). The DNA end is more similar to TRBJ2-7, so the J call may be wrong. The CDR3 length is 14 residues. Germline CDR1 is SGHTA and CDR2 is FQGNSA. The CDR3 DNA reads as TGTGCCAGCAGCTTAGCGCACGGGGACTACGAGCAGTACTTC. This translates into CASSLAHGDYEQYF.

The V and J genes are TRBV11-2 and TRBJ2-2; TRBD1 is a possible D gene (5 bases). V shed 6 bases and J shed 5 bases, with 19 bases lying between them. Germline CDR1 SGHAT, CDR2 FQNNGV. The CDR3 loop spans 16 amino acids. The CDR3: CASSNLVSSGTGELFF. DNA for the CDR3: TGTGCCAGCAGTAACCTAGTTTCATCAGGGACCGGGGAGCTGTTTTTT.

The V call is TRBV5-1, the J call TRBJ2-3; 8 nucleotides agree with TRBD1. Germline CDR1 is SGHRS and CDR2 is YFSETQ. Losses at the gene ends were 5 bases for V and 2 bases for J; bases not matched to a gene: 7. This CDR3 has 15 residues. This CDR3 is CASRGTGQVTDTQYF. CDR3 sequence (DNA): TGCGCCAGCAGAGGGACGGGACAGGTCACAGATACGCAGTATTTT.

This sequence joins TRBV11-2 and TRBJ2-1; 7 positions match TRBD2. The V gene end was trimmed by 2 bases and the J gene end by 1 base; junction bases not matched to a gene: 2. The V gene's germline CDR1 is SGHAT and CDR2 FQNNGV. CDR3 length: 15 amino acids. CDR3 in amino acids: CASSLRRESYNEQFF. In DNA form, the CDR3 reads TGTGCCAGCAGCTTACGGCGGGAGTCCTACAATGAGCAGTTCTTC.

The J gene is TRBJ1-4, the V gene TRBV7-8; D possibly corresponds to TRBD1 (6 bases). Trimming shortened V by 1 base and J by 5 bases, and 14 bases separated the two germline ends. Germline V lookup: CDR1 SGHVS, CDR2 FQNEAQ. CDR3 length equals 16 residues. The CDR3 DNA follows: TGTGCCAGCAGCTTAGGGGGGACATTCGGGAATGAAAAACTGTTTTTT. Translated, it gives CASSLGGTFGNEKLFF.

The genes are TRBV7-9 and TRBJ1-1, with D uncertain. V lost 8 bases and J 7 bases, leaving 14 bases between the germline ends. Germline CDR1 SEHNR, CDR2 FQNEAQ (reference sequence). The CDR3 loop spans 12 amino acids. CDR3 DNA: TGTGCCAGCTTCGGTTGGGAGGGTGAAGCTTTCTTT. It encodes CASFGWEGEAFF.

V gene TRBV29-1 combines with J gene TRBJ2-7, with TRBD2 identical over 8 bases. Germline CDR1 reads SQVTM; CDR2 reads ANQGSEA. The CDR3 runs to 13 residues. J lost 3 bases, V lost 4 bases, and 5 bases had no gene match. The CDR3 region has the DNA TGCAGCGTTGTCGTCCGGGGGGGCTACGAGCAGTACTTC. Translation: CSVVVRGGYEQYF.

The genes are TRBV30 and TRBJ2-7; TRBD1 aligns across 7 bases. This CDR3 spans 12 amino acids. CDR1 is GTSNPN, CDR2 SVGIG, per germline (reference sequence). V shed 7 bases, J shed 6 bases, and the junction held 9 bases outside the gene matches. The CDR3: CASSDRVGEQYF. The CDR3 DNA reads as TGTGCCTCCTCCGACAGGGTAGGCGAGCAGTACTTC. Full variable domain (rest looked up from reference TRBV30 and TRBJ2-7): SQTIHQWPATLVQPVGSPLSLECTVEGTSNPNLYWYRQAAGRGLQLLFYSVGIGQISSEVPQNLSASRPQDRQFILSSKKLLLSDSGFYLCASSDRVGEQYFGPGTRLTVT.

V gene TRBV30 combines with J gene TRBJ1-1; D unresolved. This CDR3 has 11 amino acids. The germline CDR1 and CDR2 sequences are GTSNPN and SVGIG (reference sequence). With 5 bases removed from V and 4 bases from J, the gap between germline ends came to 8 bases. This chain's CDR3 is CAWDTGTEAFF. CDR3 nucleotide sequence: TGTGCCTGGGACACCGGCACTGAAGCTTTCTTT.

The chain combines TRBV19 with TRBJ1-5; tentatively, D is TRBD1 (6 bases). Germline CDR1 and CDR2: LNHDA and SQIVND (reference sequence). The CDR3 covers 19 residues. Trimming took off 2 bases at V and 0 bases at J, with 20 bases between the two ends. CDR3 sequence (DNA): TGTGCCAGTAGTATATCTCAGGGGTTAGGTTCGTATAGCAATCAGCCCCAGCATTTT. Its protein is CASSISQGLGSYSNQPQHF.

This chain uses TRBV12-5 with TRBJ1-2; a possible D gene is TRBD1 (5 bases). CDR3 length equals 14 residues. The germline V gene encodes CDR1 LGHNT and CDR2 FRNRAP. Trimming removed 2 bases from V and 7 bases from J, with 14 bases in between. DNA for the CDR3: TGTGCTAGTGGTTTGCCGGGACTCCAGGGTGGCTACACCTTC. This encodes CASGLPGLQGGYTF.

V gene TRBV6-5 combines with J gene TRBJ2-4; D is perhaps TRBD2 (6 bases). Between the trimmed V and J ends, which lost 2 bases and 11 bases, there was a span of 19 bases. Germline V gene data show CDR1 as MNHEY and CDR2 as SVGAGI. There are 15 residues in the CDR3. The CDR3 DNA reads as TGTGCCAGCAGTTACAGTGAGGGAACTGGAGGGGTTCAGTACTTC. Translated: CASSYSEGTGGVQYF.

The CDR3 DNA follows: TGCGCCAGCAGCTTGTTCGGTGGGGGGGCGAGCTCCTACGAGCAGTACTTC. Amino acids: CASSLFGGGASSYEQYF. The rearrangement links TRBV5-1 to TRBJ2-7, with D possibly TRBD2 on 7 matching bases. The CDR3 runs to 17 residues. The V end lost 1 base, the J end lost 0 bases, and 17 bases lay between the germline ends. Germline-derived CDR1 and CDR2 are SGHRS and YFSETQ.

In DNA, the CDR3 is TGCGCCAGCAGCCAAATCAGGAGCGGGAGGGCCCTCACAGATACGCAGTATTTT. Translated, it gives CASSQIRSGRALTDTQYF. The J gene is TRBJ2-3, the V gene TRBV4-1; 10 nucleotides line up with TRBD2. Germline values: CDR1 MGHRA, CDR2 YSYEKL. The trim removed 2 bases at V and 2 bases at J, leaving 10 bases unmatched. The CDR3 is 18 amino acids.

The chain joins TRBV2 to TRBJ2-7, with TRBD2 identical over 8 bases. V lost 3 bases, J lost 6 bases, and 4 bases stayed unmatched. This CDR3 contains 13 residues. Germline CDR1 and CDR2: SNHLY and FYNNEI. CDR3 residues: CASSEPGTSEQYF. Written as DNA, the CDR3 is TGTGCCAGCAGTGAGCCCGGGACTAGCGAGCAGTACTTC. Full variable domain (outside the CDR3, taken from reference TRBV2 and TRBJ2-7): EPEVTQTPSHQVTQMGQEVILRCVPISNHLYFYWYRQILGQKVEFLVSFYNNEISEKSEIFDDQFSVERPDGSNFTLKIRSTKLEDSAMYFCASSEPGTSEQYFGPGTRLTVT.